This T cell receptor (beta chain) was recorded in a study of T cell clonality in common variable immunodeficiency. CVID subjects were neither ill nor on immunomodulatory or immunosuppressive medication at sampling. Each donor provided roughly 4.5 to 8 ml of heparinized whole blood. This clone was detected a few times. Its target is unknown. The CDR3 end lies 3 residues beyond the end of the read and is filled in from the germline J gene. General study points: In common variable immunodeficiency, TCR beta chains reportedly carried fewer deletions and N-nucleotide insertions. Authors noted CVID clonality's cause needs subpopulation repertoire sequencing.

The method was immunoSEQ multiplex PCR; TCRdb's version includes in-frame clones alone and lacks a portion of them. The repertoire shows about 34,000 clones, none seen only once; the top ten take 28%. The J segment lost 0 bases and the V segment lost 1 base, leaving 6 bases of the junction unmatched. Germline lookup yields CDR1 SQVTM and CDR2 ANQGSEA. The CDR3 is 16 amino acids. This chain connects TRBV29-1 to TRBJ2-7; 10 bases fit TRBD2. This sequence originates from a human donor with common variable immunodeficiency. The specimen sequenced was peripheral blood mononuclear cells. The part of the CDR3 DNA that was read is TGCAGCGTTGAAGGGGTACTAGCGGGGAGCTCCTACGAG. Its translation is CSVEGVLAGSSYE. The full CDR3 reads CSVEGVLAGSSYEQYF.